Below, 12 T cell receptor beta chains from the same sample are listed, as sequenced in a study of memory CD4+ T cells and cytomegalovirus serostatus. The sort gate was single viable CD3+CD4+CD8-CD45RO+ cells for memory CD4+ T cells. The data were produced by immunoSEQ multiplex PCR, yet TCRdb's version contains in-frame clones alone and is incomplete. The sample yields some 64,000 clones, about 81% seen once. The sequencing sample was made of memory CD4+ T cells from blood. The receptor source for this set is an adult in good health and CMV-seronegative.

This chain connects TRBV10-1 to TRBJ2-7; D may be TRBD1 or TRBD2 (5 bases each). The V gene lost 8 bases and the J gene lost 5 bases, with 31 bases spanning the gap. The CDR3 consists of 18 residues. Germline values: CDR1 WNHNN, CDR2 SYGVQD (reference sequence). The CDR3 loop is CASPYVGEGTLPFDEQYF. In DNA, the CDR3 is TGCGCCAGCCCTTACGTTGGTGAGGGGACGCTTCCCTTCGACGAGCAGTACTTC.

The gene calls are TRBV5-8 and TRBJ2-7; 8 bases are shared with TRBD1. The germline V gene encodes CDR1 SGHTS and CDR2 YDEGEE. V was pared by 0 bases and J by 3 bases, with 5 bases of the junction left unmatched. The CDR3 extends over 15 amino acids. The CDR3 nucleotides are TGTGCCAGCAGCTTGGGGCAGGGGGCGATCTACGAGCAGTACTTC. This gives the protein CASSLGQGAIYEQYF. Combining the CDR3 with reference TRBV5-8 and TRBJ2-7 gives the whole variable domain EAGVTQSPTHLIKTRGQQATLRCSPISGHTSVYWYQQALGLGLQFLLWYDEGEERNRGNFPPRFSGRQFPNYSSELNVNALELEDSALYLCASSLGQGAIYEQYFGPGTRLTVT.

This sequence joins TRBV5-6 and TRBJ2-7; TRBD1 or TRBD2 may be the D gene (6 bases each). V dropped 3 bases and J dropped 2 bases, with 9 bases sitting between them. The germline CDR1 and CDR2 sequences are SGHDT and YYEEEE. The CDR3 sequence is 13 residues long. The CDR3 region is CASSSGGPYEQYF. DNA of the CDR3: TGTGCCAGCAGCTCCGGGGGCCCCTACGAGCAGTACTTC. Full variable domain (rest looked up from reference TRBV5-6 and TRBJ2-7): DAGVTQSPTHLIKTRGQQVTLRCSPKSGHDTVSWYQQALGQGPQFIFQYYEEEERQRGNFPDRFSGHQFPNYSSELNVNALLLGDSALYLCASSSGGPYEQYFGPGTRLTVT.

As DNA, the CDR3 is TGTGCCTGGAGTGTTAGAGGAGCTACGCAGTATTTT. Its protein product is CAWSVRGATQYF. The chain couples TRBV30 to TRBJ2-3; unclear D gene. The CDR3 contains 12 residues. Germline loops: CDR1 GTSNPN, CDR2 SVGIG (reference sequence). V lost 0 bases and J 8 bases, leaving 9 bases between the germline ends.

The chain combines TRBV19 with TRBJ2-7, with D hard to call. Trimming shortened V by 3 bases and J by 6 bases, and 18 bases separated the two germline ends. Germline V gene data show CDR1 as LNHDA and CDR2 as SQIVND (reference sequence). The CDR3 length is 15 residues. This chain's CDR3 is CASSMSRGRLSEQYF. The CDR3 nucleotides read TGTGCCAGTAGTATGAGTCGAGGCAGGCTTAGCGAGCAGTACTTC.

This rearrangement joins TRBV7-7 to TRBJ1-1, with no clear D. Between the trimmed V and J ends, which lost 1 base and 5 bases, there was a span of 8 bases. The CDR3 runs 13 residues. CDR1 and CDR2 (germline): SSHAT, FNYEAQ (reference sequence). CDR3 sequence (DNA): TGTGCCAGCAGCTTAGAAGTTGGAACTGAAGCTTTCTTT. Protein sequence: CASSLEVGTEAFF. Full variable domain (rest looked up from reference TRBV7-7 and TRBJ1-1): GAGVSQSPRYKVTKRGQDVTLRCDPISSHATLYWYQQALGQGPEFLTYFNYEAQPDKSGLPSDRFSAERPEGSISTLTIQRTEQRDSAMYRCASSLEVGTEAFFGQGTRLTVV.

The chain employs TRBV20-1 and TRBJ2-3; D is ambiguous. CDR1 and CDR2 from the germline V gene are DFQATT and SNEGSKA (reference sequence). The V and J ends lost 3 bases and 5 bases respectively, with 6 bases between them. This CDR3 contains 11 residues. CDR3 region: CSARHQDTQYF. The CDR3 nucleotides read TGCAGTGCTAGGCACCAAGATACGCAGTATTTT.

This clone was found a few times. The rearrangement joins TRBV28 to TRBJ2-7; D possibly uses TRBD1 or TRBD2 (7 bases each). Trimming removed 7 bases from V and 1 base from J, with 17 bases in between. The length of the CDR3 is 15 residues. Per the germline V gene, CDR1 is MDHEN and CDR2 is SYDVKM. CDR3 residues: CASNDQGGQSYEQYF. The CDR3 nucleotides are TGTGCCAGCAATGACCAGGGGGGGCAATCCTACGAGCAGTACTTC.

In its sample, this clone was seen many times. The chain is built from TRBV28 and TRBJ1-4; no reliable D call. The CDR3 runs to 16 residues. Germline CDR1 and CDR2: MDHEN and SYDVKM. With 1 base removed from V and 6 bases from J, the gap between germline ends came to 15 bases. The CDR3 here is CASSLSGRMNYEKLFF. The CDR3 DNA reads as TGTGCCAGCAGTTTATCCGGCAGGATGAATTATGAAAAACTGTTTTTT.

This chain joins TRBV2 and TRBJ1-5, with 7 bases aligning to TRBD1. V trimming: 5 bases; J trimming: 2 bases; junction bases outside the gene matches: 15. The length of the CDR3 is 18 residues. Germline V lookup: CDR1 SNHLY, CDR2 FYNNEI. The CDR3 region is CASSIDTGARAGNQPQHF. Written as DNA, the CDR3 is TGTGCCAGCAGTATTGATACAGGGGCGCGCGCGGGCAATCAGCCCCAGCATTTT.

The J gene is TRBJ2-3, the V gene TRBV29-1; TRBD2 might be the D (6 bases). The CDR3 sequence is 13 residues long. Germline V gene sequence: CDR1 SQVTM, CDR2 ANQGSEA. The ends were cut back, 7 bases at V and 2 bases at J, with 13 bases in the middle. CDR3 nucleotide sequence: TGCAGCGGTGGGACTGGCCCCACAGATACGCAGTATTTT. Protein sequence: CSGGTGPTDTQYF.

The chain employs TRBV25-1 and TRBJ1-1; D is perhaps TRBD1 (5 bases). The germline gives CDR1 MGHDK, CDR2 SYGVNS. The CDR3 sequence is 15 residues long. Trimming shortened V by 3 bases and J by 5 bases, and 16 bases separated the two germline ends. The CDR3 sequence is CASSDPGLRGTEAFF. The CDR3, as DNA: TGTGCCAGCAGTGATCCCGGACTGAGGGGAACTGAAGCTTTCTTT. The full variable domain, with the rest looked up from reference TRBV25-1 and TRBJ1-1, is EADIYQTPRYLVIGTGKKITLECSQTMGHDKMYWYQQDPGMELHLIHYSYGVNSTEKGDLSSESTVSRIRTEHFPLTLESARPSHTSQYLCASSDPGLRGTEAFFGQGTRLTVV.